What follows describes a single TCR beta chain. Its target is not known. This CDR3 spans 14 amino acids. Trimming took off 10 bases at V and 4 bases at J, with 19 bases between the two ends. CDR1 is LNHDA, CDR2 SQIVND, per germline (reference sequence). This specimen belongs to a study of T cell responses to AZD1222 COVID-19 vaccine. The study's findings and limits: Vaccine-related CD4 TCRs covered spike, predominating at 160-218 and 743-854.

Generated by immunoSEQ multiplex PCR, the TCRdb table keeps only in-frame clones and is missing some. The data contain 85,000 to 90,000 clones, about 88% of them singletons. This sequence originates from an adult who received the AZD1222 COVID-19 vaccine. Here the sequenced sample was peripheral blood, taken 28 days after the second AZD1222 dose. The chain links TRBV19 to TRBJ2-5; TRBD2 might be the D (7 bases). CDR3 bases: TGTGCCACTAAGGAGGGGGGGCACTTAGAGACCCAGTACTTC. As protein: CATKEGGHLETQYF.